Listed here is a single TCR beta chain. Here immunoSEQ multiplex PCR was the method, and the copy in TCRdb shows in-frame clones only, minus some. The sample has around 53,000 clones, around 84% seen once. The data belong to a study of technical replicates of blood from a few donors. CDR1 is SQVTM, CDR2 ANQGSEA, per germline. The CDR3 contains 13 residues. V shed 6 bases and J 2 bases; nucleotides not matched to a gene: 7. The chain links TRBV29-1 to TRBJ2-7, with 7 bases identical to TRBD1. The receptor was isolated from a human donor in good health. Some clones in this sample may be carry-over from other donors' samples. The sequencing input was PBMCs. The CDR3, as DNA: TGCAGCGTCCTCGACAGGGAAACCTACGAGCAGTACTTC. It translates to CSVLDRETYEQYF.